The clone carrying this T cell receptor beta chain was found a few times. The antigen is unknown. The ends lost 3 bases at V and 4 bases at J; junction bases unmatched: 6. Germline values: CDR1 MNHEY, CDR2 SMNVEV (reference sequence). The CDR3 contains 16 residues. This specimen comes from a study of T cells in Graves' hyperthyroidism and ophthalmopathy. Study information: Peripheral blood was secured at the point of initial diagnosis, before any treatment.

TCR beta CDR3 regions were amplified from RNA. Using the HTBI primer set, a first-round RT-PCR was run on the TCR CDR3. Via MiXCR, TCRdb re-called the multiplex PCR reads, giving one row per CDR3 protein. The sample has around 300,000 distinct CDR3 sequences; roughly 15% are singletons. The study, taken as a whole, reports: Researchers report that a 13 V-J model separated ophthalmopathy from stable hyperthyroidism. Peripheral blood also featured most of the thyroid clonotypes expanded above 0.001.

Diagnostic assessment was based on clinical symptoms, serum thyroxine and TRAb, thyroid ultrasound and orbital computed tomography. The genes are TRBV27 and TRBJ2-3; TRBD2 agrees at 11 bases. The sample was blood. The receptor was derived from a woman aged 25 to 39 with Graves' hyperthyroidism that later progressed to Graves' ophthalmopathy. CDR3 sequence: CASSFQLAGGADTQYF. DNA for the CDR3: TGTGCCAGCAGTTTCCAGCTAGCGGGAGGAGCAGATACGCAGTATTTT.